This T cell receptor beta chain is from a study of shared clonotypes between healthy human individuals. Study as a whole: CD4 naive and CD4 memory each took three plates per donor, while CD8 naive took two and CD8 memory one.

Germline V gives CDR1 SGHDN, CDR2 FVKESK. CDR3 length: 13 residues. The germline V and J ends were trimmed by 3 bases and 7 bases, with 10 bases remaining between them. A word on this clone: What it binds is unknown.

Deep was the level used in running the assay. TCRdb's table, derived via immunoSEQ multiplex PCR, lists solely in-frame clones and lacks some. This table has about 2.4 million clones, 93% appearing once. Study-wide results and caveats: Despite large depth, rarefaction showed incomplete sorted-subset sequencing.

Specimen: naive CD4+ T cells from PBMCs. The subset was: CD45RA+ positively selected. This rearrangement joins TRBV14 to TRBJ2-1; tentative D call: TRBD2 (5 bases). This sequence was found in a man aged 18 to 35 in good health. Some clones in this sample may be carry-over from other donors' samples. The CDR3 DNA is TGTGCCAGCAGCCATACTAGTGGGAATGAGCAGTTCTTC. Translating it yields CASSHTSGNEQFF.